This is a list of T cell receptor beta chains from one sample in a study of graft-versus-host responses after intestinal transplantation. These receptors have no known antigen. The data were produced by immunoSEQ multiplex PCR, yet TCRdb's version contains in-frame clones alone and is incomplete. The sample records approximately 70,000 clones, roughly nine tenths being singletons. The sequences come from unstimulated CD8+ T cells sorted from spleen or lymph node cells, collected before intestinal transplant. Receptors originate from a human donor who received an intestinal transplant. The CDR3 runs from the conserved cysteine through the conserved F or W. The D gene is left open where the match is weak. Clone size appears in some rows only: once, few, many, or a class for an expanded clone.

v_call	d_call	j_call	clone_size	cdr3_aa	cdr3_nt
TRBV27	TRBD2	TRBJ2-7	NA	CASSSGGGYEQYF	TGTGCCAGCAGTAGCGGGGGGGGGTACGAGCAGTACTTC
TRBV7-2	NA	TRBJ2-2	few	CASSWGLEGQGELFF	TGTGCCAGCAGCTGGGGACTCGAGGGACAGGGGGAGCTGTTTTTT
TRBV5-1	NA	TRBJ2-1	NA	CASSLGNDGGYNEQFF	TGCGCCAGCAGCTTGGGTAATGACGGGGGTTACAATGAGCAGTTCTTC
TRBV6-5	NA	TRBJ1-1	NA	CASSFGMGTEAFF	TGTGCCAGCAGTTTCGGGATGGGCACTGAAGCTTTCTTT
TRBV28	NA	TRBJ1-5	NA	CASSPTGHQPQHF	TGTGCCAGCAGTCCCACAGGGCATCAGCCCCAGCATTTT
TRBV30	TRBD1	TRBJ1-1	NA	CAGVSRQGGTEAFF	TGTGCCGGCGTATCCAGGCAGGGGGGAACTGAAGCTTTCTTT
TRBV4-1	NA	TRBJ1-4	NA	CASSQDGTYNEKLFF	TGCGCCAGCAGCCAAGACGGGACTTACAATGAAAAACTGTTTTTT
TRBV5-1	TRBD2	TRBJ2-7	NA	CASSRLAGGTGDEQYF	TGCGCCAGCAGTCGGCTAGCGGGGGGAACCGGGGACGAGCAGTACTTC
TRBV15	NA	TRBJ2-7	NA	CATSRAPTSSYEQYF	TGTGCCACCAGCAGAGCCCCGACTAGCTCCTACGAGCAGTACTTC
TRBV7-2	TRBD1	TRBJ1-2	NA	CASSLRTGGFYGYTF	TGTGCCAGCAGTTTACGGACAGGGGGCTTCTATGGCTACACCTTC
TRBV9	NA	TRBJ1-1	NA	CASSVRDTGNTEAFF	TGTGCCAGCAGCGTCCGGGACACCGGGAACACTGAAGCTTTCTTT
TRBV6-5	NA	TRBJ2-3	NA	CASSYQSGTDTQYF	TGTGCCAGCAGTTACCAGTCAGGGACAGATACGCAGTATTTT
TRBV4-1	NA	TRBJ1-5	once	CASSQVPNNQPQHF	TGCGCCAGCAGCCAAGTACCTAATAATCAGCCCCAGCATTTT
TRBV10-3	TRBD2	TRBJ2-3	NA	CAISESTGGPTDTQYF	TGTGCCATCAGTGAGTCCACGGGGGGGCCCACAGATACGCAGTATTTT
TRBV7-9	TRBD1	TRBJ2-2	NA	CASSLGDRENAAGELFF	TGTGCCAGCAGCTTAGGGGACAGGGAAAACGCCGCCGGGGAGCTGTTTTTT
TRBV5-6	NA	TRBJ2-3	NA	CASSLASYSSSTDTQYF	TGTGCCAGCAGCTTGGCCTCTTACTCTTCTAGCACAGATACGCAGTATTTT
TRBV7-7	TRBD2	TRBJ2-1	NA	CASSVTGTSNEQFF	TGTGCTAGCAGCGTCACCGGGACTAGTAATGAGCAGTTCTTC
TRBV6-1	NA	TRBJ1-4	NA	CASSEELLYPTRKLFF	TGTGCCAGCAGTGAAGAGTTGCTCTATCCGACTCGAAAACTGTTTTTT
TRBV30	NA	TRBJ1-1	once	CAWTPGGLNTEAFF	TGTGCCTGGACCCCGGGAGGATTGAACACTGAAGCTTTCTTT
TRBV28	TRBD2	TRBJ2-5	NA	CASSLLGTNQETQYF	TGTGCCAGCAGTCTCCTAGGGACTAACCAAGAGACCCAGTACTTC
TRBV19	NA	TRBJ1-1	once	CASSTFFQGGTEAFF	TGTGCCAGTAGTACATTCTTTCAGGGAGGCACTGAAGCTTTCTTT
TRBV9	NA	TRBJ2-2	NA	CASSGIVNTGELFF	TGTGCCAGCAGCGGAATAGTGAACACCGGGGAGCTGTTTTTT
TRBV10-1	NA	TRBJ2-7	NA	CASSETVGSEQYF	TGCGCCAGCAGTGAGACAGTGGGGAGTGAGCAGTACTTC
TRBV6-5	NA	TRBJ1-1	NA	CASSYSPRGYGEAFF	TGTGCCAGCAGTTACTCGCCCAGGGGATACGGTGAAGCTTTCTTT